This T cell receptor (beta chain) was captured by sequencing in a study of blood T cell repertoires in COVID-19. Clones were read by immunoSEQ multiplex PCR, and TCRdb kept only the in-frame ones, dropping some. Of some 44,000 clones listed, roughly 88% are singletons. Per germline, CDR1 KGHSH and CDR2 LQKENI. This CDR3 is built from 14 residues. The V end was cut by 2 bases, the J end by 4 bases, with 11 bases between. The source is a human donor in a cohort sampled during active COVID-19. Sequencing input: peripheral blood. The J gene is TRBJ1-2, the V gene TRBV18, with D unresolved. CDR3 coding DNA: TGTGCCAGCTCACCAGGAGGGCCCCCCTATGGCTACACCTTC. It is translated as CASSPGGPPYGYTF.